These 6 T cell receptor beta chains were all obtained from the same sample, sequenced in a study of technical replicates of blood from several donors. Profiled with immunoSEQ multiplex PCR; TCRdb holds only in-frame clones, not every one. The data contain tens of thousands of clones, roughly 92% of them singletons. The material sequenced was T cells isolated from PBMCs. These receptors were collected from a human donor in good health.

The V and J genes are TRBV6-5 and TRBJ1-3; 9 bases fit TRBD1. Per the germline V gene, CDR1 is MNHEY and CDR2 is SVGAGI. The junction had 6 bases not matched to a gene; V was cut back by 6 bases and J by 3 bases. CDR3 length: 15 amino acids. The CDR3 loop reads CASRGTGGNGNTIYF. CDR3 DNA sequence: TGTGCCAGCAGAGGAACAGGGGGCAATGGAAACACCATATATTTT.

The rearrangement joins TRBV9 to TRBJ2-7; D is possibly TRBD1 (6 bases). Deletions cut 3 bases from V and 5 bases from J, with 12 bases between. Germline lookup yields CDR1 SGDLS and CDR2 YYNGEE. The CDR3 runs 13 residues. CDR3: CASSATGFDEQYF. In DNA, the CDR3 is TGTGCCAGCAGCGCCACAGGGTTTGACGAGCAGTACTTC.

V is TRBV2 and J is TRBJ2-3; D gene unclear. CDR3 length: 15 residues. The ends were cut back, 9 bases at V and 0 bases at J, with 16 bases in the middle. Germline V gene lookup returns CDR1 SNHLY and CDR2 FYNNEI. The CDR3 region is CASWSRLSSTDTQYF. The CDR3 DNA follows: TGTGCCAGTTGGAGCCGACTCTCCAGCACAGATACGCAGTATTTT.

The chain employs TRBV13 and TRBJ1-4; D call uncertain. CDR1 is PRHDT and CDR2 is FYEKMQ in the germline V gene (reference sequence). The V end lost 8 bases, the J end lost 2 bases, and 15 bases lay between the germline ends. CDR3 size: 15 residues. The chain's CDR3 is CASSNWAETNEKLFF. In DNA, the CDR3 is TGTGCCAGCTCAAACTGGGCCGAGACTAATGAAAAACTGTTTTTT.

The J gene is TRBJ1-1, the V gene TRBV28; D is uncertain. The V gene lost 3 bases and the J gene lost 6 bases, with 14 bases spanning the gap. Germline V gene lookup returns CDR1 MDHEN and CDR2 SYDVKM. The CDR3 length is 14 residues. CDR3 region: CASSFNGRGPEAFF. The CDR3 region has the DNA TGTGCCAGCAGTTTTAACGGGAGAGGGCCTGAAGCTTTCTTT.

This chain joins TRBV7-8 and TRBJ1-5, with D possibly TRBD1 on 5 matching bases. Trimming removed 1 base at V and 4 bases at J, with 14 bases between. The CDR3 sequence is 16 residues long. Per the germline V gene, CDR1 is SGHVS and CDR2 is FQNEAQ. This CDR3 reads CASSLGYGGVNQPQHF. CDR3 bases: TGTGCCAGCAGCTTAGGGTACGGGGGGGTTAATCAGCCCCAGCATTTT.